These T cell receptor beta chains were read from a single sample in a study of shared clonotypes between healthy human individuals. TCRdb's copy holds only in-frame clones and misses some; the assay was immunoSEQ multiplex PCR. This table holds approximately 2.1 million clones, 85% to 95% found once. Sequences were obtained from naive CD4+ T cells from PBMCs. The receptors shown here come from a man younger than 35 in good health. Some clones in this sample may be carry-over from other donors' samples. The CDR3 runs from the conserved cysteine through the conserved F or W. A D gene is named only where the DNA matches it firmly.

>TRBJ2-7|TRBD2|TRBV5-1
TGCGCCAGCAGCTTGCTAGCGGATAGCTCCTACGAGCAGTACTTC
CASSLLADSSYEQYF
>TRBJ2-1|TRBD2|TRBV18
TGTGCCAGCTCCCCGTGGACTAGCGGGGGATACAATGAGCAGTTCTTC
CASSPWTSGGYNEQFF
>TRBJ2-3|TRBD1|TRBV28
TGTGCGTCGACAGGGTACACAGATACGCAGTATTTT
CASTGYTDTQYF
>TRBJ2-1|NA|TRBV19
TGTGCCAGTAGTATTGGCGCAGGTTCCTACAATGAGCAGTTCTTC
CASSIGAGSYNEQFF
>TRBJ1-1|NA|TRBV5-1
TGCGCCAGCAGCTTCTCAGCTCCCAGGAACACTGAAGCTTTCTTT
CASSFSAPRNTEAFF
>TRBJ2-1|NA|TRBV27
TGTGCCAGCAGTTTAGCCGGACTTCTAAATGAGCAGTTCTTC
CASSLAGLLNEQFF
>TRBJ2-7|NA|TRBV4-3
TGCGCCAGCAGCCAAGACGTTCGGGCCTACAGCTCCTACGAGCAGTACTTC
CASSQDVRAYSSYEQYF
>TRBJ2-1|NA|TRBV28
TGTGCCAGCAGTTCTAAGCGTGAGAGGGTCTACAATGAGCAGTTCTTC
CASSSKRERVYNEQFF
>TRBJ1-5|NA|TRBV29-1
TGCAGCGTCCTCTCTGGGGTAAGCAATCAGCCCCAGCATTTT
CSVLSGVSNQPQHF
>TRBJ2-7|TRBD2|TRBV5-4
TGTGCCAGCAGCGCTCCCCATACTAGCGGGAGACACGAGCAGTACTTC
CASSAPHTSGRHEQYF
>TRBJ1-2|NA|TRBV2
TGTGCCAGCAGTGAACTCGGTACGGGAAATAACTATGGCTACACCTTC
CASSELGTGNNYGYTF
>TRBJ1-2|NA|TRBV7-3
TGTGCCAGCAGCCCGGGTGCGACGGATGGCTACACCTTC
CASSPGATDGYTF
>TRBJ2-7|NA|TRBV5-4
TGTGCCAGCAGCTCCGGGACGAAACCCTACGAGCAGTACTTC
CASSSGTKPYEQYF
>TRBJ2-7|TRBD1|TRBV5-1
TGCGCCAGCAGCTTGCAGGGGGCGTTGAACGAGCAGTACTTC
CASSLQGALNEQYF